This T cell receptor (beta chain) was sequenced during a study of post-analysis software for immune sequencing data. Germline trimming cut 7 bases from V and 11 bases from J; bases unmatched to any gene: 15. CDR3 length: 15 residues. This clonotype was counted only a few times. What it binds is not known. Unique molecular identifiers tagged the TCR beta cDNA libraries. T cells numbering roughly 0.95 to 11 million gave rise to about 490,000 cDNA molecules. TCRdb recomputed calls from the PCR reads with MiXCR, one row per CDR3 protein. This table holds roughly 580,000 distinct CDR3 sequences, roughly 47% found once. Study findings and constraints: TRBV5-6, TRBV5-1 and TRBV20-1 were among about 5 TRBV segments more frequent in patients than controls. Those samples that were prepared in the same batch co-clustered strongly by F measure.

Sequencing was carried out using blood. The source of this sequence is a girl aged 5-17 years with multiple sclerosis. The V call is TRBV12-3 or TRBV12-4, the J call TRBJ2-5; 11 bases align to TRBD1. The CDR3: CASTHPGTGGMQQYF. Here the CDR3 DNA reads TGTGCCAGCACCCACCCAGGGACAGGGGGGATGCAGCAGTACTTC.